The next 32 T cell receptor beta chains were all read from a single sample in a study of cytomegalovirus exposure and HLA in healthy donors. In the PCR, 60 Vbeta and 13 Jbeta primers were used. The data were produced by immunoSEQ multiplex PCR, yet TCRdb's version contains in-frame clones alone and is incomplete. The sample records about 130,000 clones, roughly 79% being singletons. Sequenced input: PBMCs. These receptors came from a woman aged 35 to 49 in good health and CMV-seronegative.

The chain links TRBV6-5 to TRBJ1-2; 8 nucleotides agree with TRBD1. Trimming took 5 bases from V and 8 from J; bases not matched to a gene: 7. The CDR3 spans 13 residues. Germline V gives CDR1 MNHEY, CDR2 SVGAGI. CDR3 loop: CASSPRTGPGYTF. The CDR3 DNA reads as TGTGCCAGCAGTCCAAGGACAGGGCCGGGCTACACCTTC.

V gene TRBV19 combines with J gene TRBJ1-3; 9 nucleotides line up with TRBD1. V lost 10 bases to trimming and J lost 1 base; unmatched junction nucleotides: 5. Germline V gene data show CDR1 as LNHDA and CDR2 as SQIVND (reference sequence). CDR3 length equals 14 residues. CDR3 sequence: CATEDRGSGNTIYF. In DNA, the CDR3 is TGTGCCACCGAAGACAGGGGGTCTGGAAACACCATATATTTT.

As for this clone: The identical CDR3 is also encoded by other nucleotide sequences in the sample. The V and J genes are TRBV6-5 and TRBJ2-4; a possible D gene is TRBD2 (7 bases). This CDR3 has 14 amino acids. V lost 6 bases and J lost 0, with 9 bases in between. Germline assignment: CDR1 MNHEY and CDR2 SVGAGI. As DNA, the CDR3 is TGTGCCAGCAGGGGGGGGCTAGCCAAAAACATTCAGTACTTC. It yields the protein CASRGGLAKNIQYF.

This clone has more than one count but fewer than ten. The rearrangement uses TRBV27 and TRBJ1-3; possibly TRBD1 for D (5 bases). The CDR3 contains 15 residues. Germline V gene data show CDR1 as MNHEY and CDR2 as SMNVEV (reference sequence). Trimming left V 4 bases short and J 2 bases short, with 12 bases between. CDR3 protein: CASSYKGLAGNTIYF. The CDR3, as DNA: TGTGCCAGCAGTTATAAGGGGTTGGCTGGAAACACCATATATTTT.

The J gene is TRBJ2-7, the V gene TRBV30, with 10 bases that match TRBD1. V shed 0 bases, J shed 5 bases, and the junction held 13 bases outside the gene matches. CDR1 is GTSNPN and CDR2 is SVGIG in the germline V gene (reference sequence). The CDR3 contains 17 residues. The CDR3 loop is CAWSVLLKGQGIDEQYF. The DNA of the CDR3 is TGTGCCTGGAGTGTACTTCTCAAGGGACAGGGGATAGACGAGCAGTACTTC.

The sample holds one count of this clone. The V call is TRBV7-3, the J call TRBJ2-2, with 13 bases lining up with TRBD2. The junction had 3 bases not matched to a gene; V was cut back by 5 bases and J by 6 bases. The CDR3 totals 15 residues. Germline V gene data show CDR1 as SGHTA and CDR2 as FQGTGA. The CDR3 reads CASSPGLAGAGELFF. The CDR3 DNA reads as TGTGCCAGCAGCCCCGGACTAGCGGGAGCCGGGGAGCTGTTTTTT.

V is TRBV19 and J is TRBJ1-1; D is possibly TRBD1 (6 bases). The V end lost 4 bases, the J end lost 4 bases, and 13 bases lay between the germline ends. Germline CDR1 and CDR2: LNHDA and SQIVND (reference sequence). The CDR3 is made up of 14 amino acids. CDR3 sequence (DNA): TGTGCCAGTAGTAACAGGGTCTTAGGCACTGAAGCTTTCTTT. Translating gives CASSNRVLGTEAFF.

The chain employs TRBV6-6 and TRBJ2-3, with TRBD2 matching over 8 bases. Germline trimming cut 4 bases from V and 1 base from J; bases unmatched to any gene: 4. Germline loops: CDR1 MNHNY, CDR2 SVGAGI (reference sequence). The CDR3 is 15 amino acids. This CDR3 reads CASSSPGGGTDTQYF. CDR3 bases: TGTGCCAGCAGTTCGCCGGGGGGGGGCACAGATACGCAGTATTTT.

The chain employs TRBV30 and TRBJ2-2; weak D call: TRBD2 (6 bases). Trimming removed 2 bases at V and 1 base at J, with 8 bases between. CDR3 length: 14 residues. Germline CDR1 is GTSNPN and CDR2 is SVGIG (reference sequence). The CDR3 nucleotides are TGTGCCTGGAGTCTAGCGCAGAACACCGGGGAGCTGTTTTTT. It is translated as CAWSLAQNTGELFF.

The CDR3 loop is CAWRYRGLGDQPQHF. Here the CDR3 DNA reads TGTGCCTGGAGGTACAGGGGTTTAGGCGATCAGCCCCAGCATTTT. The V and J genes are TRBV30 and TRBJ1-5; 7 bases are shared with TRBD1. Germline CDR1 and CDR2: GTSNPN and SVGIG (reference sequence). The CDR3 covers 15 residues. The trim removed 3 bases at V and 5 bases at J, leaving 10 bases unmatched. Variable domain in full (rest from reference TRBV30 and TRBJ1-5): SQTIHQWPATLVQPVGSPLSLECTVEGTSNPNLYWYRQAAGRGLQLLFYSVGIGQISSEVPQNLSASRPQDRQFILSSKKLLLSDSGFYLCAWRYRGLGDQPQHFGDGTRLSIL.

This sequence joins TRBV28 and TRBJ1-3; 7 bases are a match to TRBD1. Germline V gene lookup returns CDR1 MDHEN and CDR2 SYDVKM. CDR3 length: 14 residues. Unmatched junction bases numbered 10, after V lost 6 bases and J lost 8 bases. The CDR3 DNA reads as TGTGCCAGCAGCAGGGGGAGTGGTGGGGACACCATATATTTT. Its translation: CASSRGSGGDTIYF.

V usage is TRBV7-3 and J usage is TRBJ2-3; the match to TRBD2 covers 7 bases. Germline CDR1 and CDR2: SGHTA and FQGTGA. This CDR3 region has 13 residues. Germline trimming cut 7 bases from V and 8 bases from J; bases unmatched to any gene: 9. CDR3 amino acids: CASKIGGRVTQYF. In nucleotides, the CDR3 is TGTGCCAGCAAAATTGGGGGGAGGGTTACGCAGTATTTT.

A note on this clone: Other nucleotide sequences in the sample specify the same CDR3. The chain couples TRBV5-1 to TRBJ2-3; D unresolved. The ends were cut back, 0 bases at V and 0 bases at J, with 5 bases in the middle. The CDR3 runs 14 residues. The germline V gene has CDR1 SGHRS and CDR2 YFSETQ. The CDR3 protein is CASSLDSSTDTQYF. CDR3 DNA: TGCGCCAGCAGCTTGGATTCTAGCACAGATACGCAGTATTTT.

Comments on this clone: The sample has other DNA sequences that encode this CDR3 too. The CDR3 loop is CASSEGEGAGSPLHF. Written as DNA, the CDR3 is TGTGCCAGCAGTGAAGGGGAAGGGGCCGGCTCACCCCTCCACTTT. This sequence joins TRBV6-1 and TRBJ1-6; possibly TRBD1 for D (5 bases). CDR1 and CDR2 (germline): MNHNS, SASEGT. With 1 base removed from V and 10 bases from J, the gap between germline ends came to 14 bases. The CDR3 has 15 amino acids.

This sequence joins TRBV10-3 and TRBJ1-5, with unresolved D. Trimming pared 0 bases from V and 5 bases from J, leaving 5 bases between. CDR1 is ENHRY, CDR2 SYGVKD, per germline. The CDR3 has 13 residues. CDR3 loop: CAISESNYQPQHF. The CDR3 DNA sequence: TGTGCCATCAGTGAGTCGAACTATCAGCCCCAGCATTTT.

This chain links TRBV28 with TRBJ2-7; tentative D call: TRBD2 (7 bases). Germline CDR1 is MDHEN and CDR2 is SYDVKM. This CDR3 comprises 15 residues. V was pared by 6 bases and J by 3 bases, with 18 bases between. The CDR3 spells CASRGGGSPNYEQYF. DNA for the CDR3: TGTGCCAGCAGGGGAGGGGGAAGCCCCAACTACGAGCAGTACTTC.

The J gene is TRBJ1-1, the V gene TRBV2; D perhaps matches TRBD1 (5 bases). Deletions cut 2 bases from V and 4 bases from J, with 5 bases between. The CDR3 covers 12 residues. Germline V gene sequence: CDR1 SNHLY, CDR2 FYNNEI. The CDR3 protein is CASSEQGTEAFF. The CDR3 DNA reads as TGTGCCAGCAGTGAACAGGGCACTGAAGCTTTCTTT.

This rearrangement joins TRBV2 to TRBJ2-2; 7 positions match TRBD1. From germline, CDR1 is SNHLY and CDR2 FYNNEI. V was pared by 5 bases and J by 0 bases, with 3 bases of the junction left unmatched. The CDR3 consists of 15 residues. The CDR3 loop reads CASSRDRANTGELFF. The CDR3 region has the DNA TGTGCCAGCAGTCGTGACAGGGCGAACACCGGGGAGCTGTTTTTT.

A word on this clone: One end of the junction varies from germline; a read error may be responsible. V is TRBV27 and J is TRBJ2-1, with TRBD2 matching 16 bases. Per germline, CDR1 MNHEY and CDR2 SMNVEV (reference sequence). The CDR3 extends over 17 amino acids. The CDR3 region is CASSISGTSGRGYEQFF. The CDR3 bases are TGTGCCAGCAGTATATCCGGGACTAGCGGGAGGGGTTATGAGCAGTTCTTC.

The chain joins TRBV5-1 to TRBJ2-7, with 12 positions matching TRBD1. This CDR3 is built from 18 residues. V dropped 5 bases and J dropped 2; count of bases not matched to a gene: 14. In germline, CDR1 is SGHRS, CDR2 YFSETQ. In DNA form, the CDR3 reads TGCGCCAGCAGGACCGGGACAGGGGGCGCGTGGGATCCCTACGAGCAGTACTTC. As protein: CASRTGTGGAWDPYEQYF.

Only a few counts were recorded for this clone. This chain connects TRBV28 to TRBJ2-5; D unclear. There are 13 residues in the CDR3. The germline CDR1 and CDR2 sequences are MDHEN and SYDVKM. Trimming shortened V by 8 bases and J by 0 bases, and 10 bases separated the two germline ends. The CDR3 protein is CASQQDYQETQYF. The CDR3 bases are TGTGCCAGCCAGCAAGACTACCAAGAGACCCAGTACTTC.

The chain carries TRBV7-2 and TRBJ2-1; 12 bases align to TRBD2. Looked up from germline, CDR1 is SGHTA and CDR2 is FQGNSA. This CDR3 comprises 15 residues. Trimming at V came to 5 bases and at J to 3 bases, leaving 2 bases not matched to a gene. Here the CDR3 reads CASSPTSGGYNEQFF. DNA for the CDR3: TGTGCCAGCAGCCCGACTAGCGGGGGCTACAATGAGCAGTTCTTC. Full variable domain (outside the CDR3, taken from reference TRBV7-2 and TRBJ2-1): GAGVSQSPSNKVTEKGKDVELRCDPISGHTALYWYRQSLGQGLEFLIYFQGNSAPDKSGLPSDRFSAERTGGSVSTLTIQRTQQEDSAVYLCASSPTSGGYNEQFFGPGTRLTVL.

This clone appeared once. The J gene is TRBJ1-5, the V gene TRBV2, with D possibly matching TRBD1 (6 bases). The germline gives CDR1 SNHLY, CDR2 FYNNEI. The CDR3 has 14 residues. V was cut by 5 bases and J by 2 bases, with 10 bases left in between. CDR3 sequence: CASSPGAGNQPQHF. CDR3 nucleotide sequence: TGTGCCAGCAGTCCAGGGGCGGGCAATCAGCCCCAGCATTTT. The full variable domain, with the rest looked up from reference TRBV2 and TRBJ1-5, is EPEVTQTPSHQVTQMGQEVILRCVPISNHLYFYWYRQILGQKVEFLVSFYNNEISEKSEIFDDQFSVERPDGSNFTLKIRSTKLEDSAMYFCASSPGAGNQPQHFGDGTRLSIL.

This clone was counted only a few times. V usage is TRBV28 and J usage is TRBJ1-2; D possibly corresponds to TRBD1 (6 bases). Germline-derived CDR1 and CDR2 are MDHEN and SYDVKM. This CDR3 is built from 13 residues. The V end was cut by 4 bases, the J end by 3 bases, with 9 bases between. The CDR3 here is CASSSWTDYGYTF. The CDR3 coding sequence is TGTGCCAGCAGTTCGTGGACAGACTATGGCTACACCTTC.

The table lists this clone with a count of one. The chain couples TRBV28 to TRBJ2-1; no clear D gene. Germline values: CDR1 MDHEN, CDR2 SYDVKM. The V gene lost 2 bases and the J gene lost 7 bases, with 6 bases spanning the gap. This CDR3 has 12 amino acids. CDR3 sequence (DNA): TGTGCCAGCAGTTTACGGGTGAATGAGCAGTTCTTC. Protein: CASSLRVNEQFF.

The chain recombines TRBV27 with TRBJ2-2; possible D gene TRBD2, 5 bases. This CDR3 is built from 16 residues. Trimming took 2 bases from V and 6 from J, leaving 16 bases between them. Per the germline V gene, CDR1 is MNHEY and CDR2 is SMNVEV (reference sequence). This chain's CDR3 is CASSLRQGSSPGELFF. The CDR3 nucleotides are TGTGCCAGCAGTTTACGGCAAGGCTCTAGCCCCGGGGAGCTGTTTTTT.

The rearrangement links TRBV5-1 to TRBJ2-2, with 7 bases matching TRBD1. With V trimmed by 0 bases and J by 6 bases, 14 bases remained unmatched. Germline values: CDR1 SGHRS, CDR2 YFSETQ. This CDR3 is 18 amino acids long. The CDR3 nucleotides are TGCGCCAGCAGCTTGGGCCCGGCCGGAGAGGGGGCTGCCGGGGAGCTGTTTTTT. This gives the protein CASSLGPAGEGAAGELFF.

This clone was counted once. This chain links TRBV19 with TRBJ2-3; TRBD2 is a possible D gene (5 bases). V dropped 8 bases and J dropped 2 bases, with 11 bases sitting between them. The germline V gene encodes CDR1 LNHDA and CDR2 SQIVND (reference sequence). The CDR3 is 13 amino acids. Written as DNA, the CDR3 is TGTGCCAGTCTCGGACTGGTCACAGATACGCAGTATTTT. Protein: CASLGLVTDTQYF.

This chain links TRBV7-8 with TRBJ2-5; weak D call: TRBD2 (5 bases). Trimming pared 0 bases from V and 5 bases from J, leaving 16 bases between. This CDR3 is 16 amino acids long. Germline V gives CDR1 SGHVS, CDR2 FQNEAQ. DNA of the CDR3: TGTGCCAGCAGCTTAGCTCGGGGATTATCGGGGGAGACCCAGTACTTC. This codes for CASSLARGLSGETQYF.

DNA for the CDR3: TGTGCCAGCAGTGAGACTAGCGTCGGCACCGGGGAGCTGTTTTTT. It specifies CASSETSVGTGELFF. V usage is TRBV2 and J usage is TRBJ2-2; 8 bases are a match to TRBD2. Germline-derived CDR1 and CDR2 are SNHLY and FYNNEI. Trimming removed 3 bases from V and 4 bases from J; junction bases left unmatched: 4. The CDR3 extends over 15 amino acids.

Comments on this clone: This sample also contains other DNA sequences that code for the same CDR3. This rearrangement joins TRBV28 to TRBJ1-5; D possibly corresponds to TRBD1 (6 bases). The germline V gene encodes CDR1 MDHEN and CDR2 SYDVKM. Trimming took off 3 bases at V and 4 bases at J, with 10 bases between the two ends. This CDR3 spans 14 amino acids. Here the CDR3 DNA reads TGTGCCAGCAGTTTGGGTCAGGGGAATCAGCCCCAGCATTTT. Translating gives CASSLGQGNQPQHF.

CDR3 in DNA: TGTGCCAGCAGCCGTGGTGGCTTCACAGATACGCAGTATTTT. The encoded protein is CASSRGGFTDTQYF. The J gene is TRBJ2-3, the V gene TRBV7-9; D is uncertain. Trimming left V 5 bases short and J 2 bases short, with 11 bases between. CDR1 and CDR2 from the germline V gene are SEHNR and FQNEAQ (reference sequence). CDR3 length: 14 amino acids.